The 8 T cell receptor beta chains in this list originate from one sample, sequenced in a study of cytomegalovirus exposure and HLA in healthy donors. The PCR used 60 Vbeta and 13 Jbeta primers. Using immunoSEQ multiplex PCR, the repertoire was profiled, and TCRdb retains in-frame clones only, with some absent. Here the sample spans 150,000 to 200,000 clones, over 70% being singletons. The sample comprised PBMCs. The receptor source for this set is a woman aged 30 to 39 in good health and CMV-seropositive.

The sample holds a few counts of this clone. The V and J genes are TRBV18 and TRBJ1-1; perhaps TRBD1 as D (5 bases). The CDR3 is 14 residues long. Germline V gene lookup returns CDR1 KGHSH and CDR2 LQKENI. Between the trimmed V and J ends, which lost 3 bases and 4 bases, there was a span of 12 bases. The CDR3 reads CASSPQGFGTEAFF. CDR3 nucleotides: TGTGCCAGCTCACCCCAGGGTTTCGGCACTGAAGCTTTCTTT.

CDR3 sequence (DNA): TGTGCCAGCAGCCCGGGTGGGGACAGGTACCCAGATACGCAGTATTTT. It encodes CASSPGGDRYPDTQYF. The chain carries TRBV5-4 and TRBJ2-3, with 8 bases fitting TRBD1. The CDR3 has 16 residues. V lost 4 bases to trimming and J lost 4 bases; unmatched junction nucleotides: 11. Germline CDR1 SGHNT, CDR2 YYREEE (reference sequence).

This chain connects TRBV7-8 to TRBJ1-4; D is undetermined. This CDR3 has 19 residues. Trimming shortened V by 5 bases and J by 0 bases, and 22 bases separated the two germline ends. Looked up from germline, CDR1 is SGHVS and CDR2 is FQNEAQ. The CDR3 DNA reads as TGTGCCAGCAGCCGCAACCGGGCGGGGTTTGGGACAACTAATGAAAAACTGTTTTTT. The encoded protein is CASSRNRAGFGTTNEKLFF.

CDR3 bases: TGTGCCAGTAGTCCCACAGGGGACCACGAGCAGTACTTC. This encodes CASSPTGDHEQYF. This chain uses TRBV19 with TRBJ2-7; 7 bases align to TRBD1. This CDR3 is 13 amino acids long. From germline, CDR1 is LNHDA and CDR2 SQIVND (reference sequence). After removal of 5 bases from V and 5 bases from J, the junction contained 6 bases not matched to a gene.

The chain combines TRBV7-9 with TRBJ2-2, with no clear D. V lost 1 base to trimming and J lost 2 bases, with 8 bases between them. CDR3 length: 15 residues. Per the germline V gene, CDR1 is SEHNR and CDR2 is FQNEAQ (reference sequence). This CDR3 reads CASSLGYSNTGELFF. The CDR3 DNA sequence: TGTGCCAGCAGCTTAGGTTACAGTAACACCGGGGAGCTGTTTTTT.

The CDR3 spells CASSYGRGVGYTF. The CDR3 nucleotides read TGTGCCAGCAGTTACGGGAGGGGGGTCGGCTACACCTTC. The chain recombines TRBV6-6 with TRBJ1-2, with D perhaps TRBD1 (6 bases). Germline V CDR1 and CDR2: MNHNY, SVGAGI (reference sequence). Trimming removed 2 bases at V and 8 bases at J, with 12 bases between. CDR3 length: 13 residues.

The chain employs TRBV30 and TRBJ2-4; possible D gene TRBD2, 5 bases. CDR1 is GTSNPN, CDR2 SVGIG, per germline (reference sequence). The CDR3 runs to 15 residues. The V end lost 5 bases, the J end lost 2 bases, and 16 bases lay between the germline ends. The CDR3 coding sequence is TGTGCCTGGGGTCAAACTAGTCCCTCCAAAAACATTCAGTACTTC. Translation gives CAWGQTSPSKNIQYF.

The V call is TRBV6-5, the J call TRBJ1-3, with 8 bases that match TRBD1. V was clipped by 5 bases and J by 4 bases; unmatched bases: 7. CDR3 size: 15 residues. Germline lookup yields CDR1 MNHEY and CDR2 SVGAGI. For the CDR3, the DNA is TGTGCCAGCAGTCCTAGGACAGGGACAGGAAACACCATATATTTT. It yields the protein CASSPRTGTGNTIYF.